This TCR beta chain was documented in a study of T cell repertoires and leukemia-associated antigens. TCRdb re-derived calls from the 5' RACE reads in MiXCR, one entry per CDR3 protein. The table shows 12,000 or so distinct CDR3 sequences, with under 50% occurring only once. As for this clonotype: Its antigen remains unknown.

Per germline, CDR1 SGHAT and CDR2 FQNNGV. The CDR3 spans 16 residues. Trimming took 6 bases from V and 3 from J, leaving 20 bases between them. This receptor was obtained from a female donor in good health. The genes are TRBV11-2 and TRBJ2-5, with D perhaps matching TRBD2 (6 bases). The material sequenced was CD3+ T cells sorted from blood and cultured. The CDR3 DNA sequence: TGTGCCAGCAGGGCGACCGGAAGGAGGGGAGAAGAGACCCAGTACTTC. Translation gives CASRATGRRGEETQYF.